The text below deals with one T cell receptor (beta chain). The data belong to a study of T cell changes during pregnancy in multiple sclerosis. This CDR3 contains 18 residues. In germline, CDR1 is SGHTA, CDR2 FQGNSA. The ends lost 6 bases at V and 1 base at J; junction bases unmatched: 5. TCRdb keeps only in-frame clones here, not all; method: immunoSEQ multiplex PCR. The sample includes tens of thousands of clones, roughly 92% seen only once; the top ten take more than 0.7%. The material was peripheral blood, obtained in the first trimester of pregnancy. This TCR derives from a female donor with multiple sclerosis, enrolled in a pregnancy study. The chain carries TRBV7-2 and TRBJ2-6; 14 bases line up with TRBD2. The CDR3 sequence is CASRRLAGGVSGANVLTF. The CDR3, as DNA: TGTGCCAGCAGGCGACTAGCGGGGGGGGTGTCTGGGGCCAACGTCCTGACTTTC.